Each of the 6 T cell receptor beta chains below was sequenced from the same sample in a study of T cells in Graves' hyperthyroidism and ophthalmopathy. The CDR3 regions of TCR beta were amplified from RNA transcripts. Researchers ran a first-round RT-PCR on the TCR CDR3 using the HTBI primer set. Via MiXCR, TCRdb re-called the multiplex PCR reads, giving one row per CDR3 protein. This table holds roughly 130,000 distinct CDR3 sequences, approximately 20% found once. Material for sequencing was blood. Source of these receptors: a woman in her 50s with Graves' hyperthyroidism that later progressed to Graves' ophthalmopathy.

This chain connects TRBV12-3 or TRBV12-4 to TRBJ2-1, with 9 bases lining up with TRBD2. The V and J ends lost 8 bases and 10 bases, in that order; junction bases with no gene match: 6. The CDR3 consists of 12 residues. The CDR3 loop is CASRMREGEQFF. In DNA, the CDR3 is TGTGCCAGCCGTATGCGGGAGGGGGAGCAGTTCTTC.

The chain has TRBV10-3 and TRBJ1-2, with D possibly being TRBD1 (5 bases). CDR1 ENHRY and CDR2 SYGVKD come from the germline V gene. The CDR3 length is 14 residues. With 3 bases removed from V and 4 bases from J, the gap between germline ends came to 12 bases. The CDR3 DNA reads as TGTGCCATCAGTGAAGGGCCGGGACTCTATGGCTACACCTTC. This codes for CAISEGPGLYGYTF.

This clonotype was counted between two and nine times. The gene calls are TRBV28 and TRBJ1-3; possibly TRBD1 for D (5 bases). This CDR3 comprises 13 residues. Trimming took off 2 bases at V and 5 bases at J, with 7 bases between the two ends. Germline lookup yields CDR1 MDHEN and CDR2 SYDVKM. This CDR3 reads CASSLPGRNTIYF. In nucleotides, the CDR3 is TGTGCCAGCAGTTTACCAGGGAGAAACACCATATATTTT.

The table lists this clonotype with many counts. The genes are TRBV20-1 and TRBJ2-1; a weak D match, TRBD1 (6 bases). V was shortened by 6 bases and J by 10 bases, with 19 bases between the two germline ends. The germline V gene encodes CDR1 DFQATT and CDR2 SNEGSKA (reference sequence). This CDR3 has 13 amino acids. CDR3 sequence (DNA): TGCAGTGCGCAAAACCACAGGGTTGGGGAGCAGTTCTTC. This encodes CSAQNHRVGEQFF.

This clonotype has ten or more counts. The chain combines TRBV28 with TRBJ1-4, with 7 bases fitting TRBD1. Germline CDR1 MDHEN, CDR2 SYDVKM. J was trimmed by 0 bases and V by 8 bases; bases with no gene match: 6. CDR3 size: 15 residues. The CDR3 region is CASRGGTATNEKLFF. The CDR3 DNA is TGTGCCAGCCGCGGCGGGACAGCAACTAATGAAAAACTGTTTTTT. The complete variable domain, with remaining parts taken from reference TRBV28 and TRBJ1-4, reads DVKVTQSSRYLVKRTGEKVFLECVQDMDHENMFWYRQDPGLGLRLIYFSYDVKMKEKGDIPEGYSVSREKKERFSLILESASTNQTSMYLCASRGGTATNEKLFFGSGTQLSVL.

The table lists this clonotype with a few counts. This may arise from a read error, as a much more abundant clone is one base away. This rearrangement joins TRBV7-2 to TRBJ2-7, with 9 bases matching TRBD2. V shed 5 bases, J shed 6 bases, and the junction held 8 bases outside the gene matches. The CDR3 contains 14 residues. Germline CDR1 and CDR2: SGHTA and FQGNSA. The CDR3 DNA reads TGTGCCAGCAGCCGGACTGGCGGGAGGGTCGAGCAGTACTTC. Its protein product is CASSRTGGRVEQYF.